The clone carrying this T cell receptor (beta chain) occurred many times. The antigen is undetermined. An end of the junction differs from the germline gene, which may be a read error. This entry is derived from a study of T cells after yellow fever vaccination. TCRdb passed the 5' RACE reads through MiXCR, listing each CDR3 protein once. The sample shows around 310,000 distinct CDR3 sequences, around 4.5% of them seen only once. Germline V lookup: CDR1 LGHDT, CDR2 YNNKEL (reference sequence). The CDR3 has 14 residues. Study-level points and caveats: A faster peak, day 5 versus 15, was reached by the weaker secondary response. A minor fraction of clonotypes spanned both CD4 and CD8 compartments. Subsequent to the booster, the majority of primary-vaccination clones reappeared (under 98% CD4, 80% to 90% CD8). FACS-sorted repertoires could contain abundant clonotypes contaminating from the bulk population.

The receptor's source is a man aged 18-30 years who received the YFV17D yellow fever vaccine. Specimen: PBMCs, collected 15 days after the yellow fever booster vaccination. This chain joins TRBV3-1 and TRBJ1-1; 9 bases are a match to TRBD1. The CDR3 loop is CASSQQGAGTEAFF. The CDR3, as DNA: TGCGCCAGCAGCCAACAGGGGGCCGGCACTGAAGCTTTCTTT.